The clone carrying this T cell receptor beta chain came up many times. Its antigen is currently unknown. One entry per CDR3 protein results from TCRdb running MiXCR on the reads. The repertoire consists of some 10,000 distinct CDR3 sequences, with less than 20% occurring once and the leading ten covering roughly 1.1%. The data derive from a study of liver allograft versus peripheral blood T cells. Whole-study context: Comparisons were made between T cell receptor repertoires found in transplanted livers and those circulating in recipients' peripheral blood.

V was clipped by 0 bases and J by 5 bases; unmatched bases: 10. Per the germline V gene, CDR1 is KGHSH and CDR2 is LQKENI. There are 17 residues in the CDR3. Findings of the study overall: Liver allograft and peripheral blood T cell receptor repertoires reportedly differed.

The TCR was taken from a human patient who had a liver transplant. Some of these T cells may belong to the graft donor. The gene calls are TRBV18 and TRBJ2-1; 7 bases map to TRBD1. CDR3 coding DNA: TGTGCCAGCTCACCACCCTCCGGCAGGGGGACCCACAATGAGCAGTTCTTC. Encoded protein: CASSPPSGRGTHNEQFF.